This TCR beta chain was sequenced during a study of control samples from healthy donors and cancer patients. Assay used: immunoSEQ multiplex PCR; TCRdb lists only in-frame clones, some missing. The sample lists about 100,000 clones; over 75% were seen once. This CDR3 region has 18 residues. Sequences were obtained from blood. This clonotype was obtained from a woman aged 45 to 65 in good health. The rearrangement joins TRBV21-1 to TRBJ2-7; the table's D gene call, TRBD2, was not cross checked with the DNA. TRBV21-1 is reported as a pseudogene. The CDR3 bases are TGTGCCAGCAGCAAAGTCGAGAGAAAAGGACTAGCGTCGTACGAGCAGTACGTC. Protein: CASSKVERKGLASYEQYV.